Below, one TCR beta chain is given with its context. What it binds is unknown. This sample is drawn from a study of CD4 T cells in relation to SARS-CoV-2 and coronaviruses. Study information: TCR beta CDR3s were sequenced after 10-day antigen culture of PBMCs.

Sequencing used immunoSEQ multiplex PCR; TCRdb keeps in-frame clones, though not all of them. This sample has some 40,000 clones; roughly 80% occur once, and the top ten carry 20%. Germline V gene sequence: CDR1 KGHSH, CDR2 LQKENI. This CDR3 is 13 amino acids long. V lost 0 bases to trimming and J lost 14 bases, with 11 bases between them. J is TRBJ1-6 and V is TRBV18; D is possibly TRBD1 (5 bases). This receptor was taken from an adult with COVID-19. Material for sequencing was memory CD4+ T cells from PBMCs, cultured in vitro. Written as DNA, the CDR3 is TGTGCCAGCTCACCACCCCAGGGAAGAACCCTCCACTTT. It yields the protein CASSPPQGRTLHF. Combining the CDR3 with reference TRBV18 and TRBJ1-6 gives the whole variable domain NAGVMQNPRHLVRRRGQEARLRCSPMKGHSHVYWYRQLPEEGLKFMVYLQKENIIDESGMPKERFSAEFPKEGPSILRIQQVVRGDSAAYFCASSPPQGRTLHFGNGTRLTVT.